These 2 T cell receptor beta chains came from one sample sequenced in a study of blood T cell repertoires in COVID-19. Clones were read by immunoSEQ multiplex PCR, and TCRdb kept only the in-frame ones, dropping some. The sample consists of more than 120,000 clones, approximately 88% of them appearing once. Material: peripheral blood. These receptors all stem from a human donor in a cohort sampled during active COVID-19.

The rearrangement links TRBV5-6 to TRBJ2-1; no clear D. Trimming removed 4 bases from V and 5 bases from J, with 4 bases in between. Germline V lookup: CDR1 SGHDT, CDR2 YYEEEE. The CDR3 spans 11 residues. The CDR3 loop reads CASSVNNEQFF. CDR3 bases: TGTGCCAGCAGCGTAAACAATGAGCAGTTCTTC.

This clone turned up a few times. The chain links TRBV2 to TRBJ1-2; D remains ambiguous. The CDR3 extends over 12 amino acids. The V gene lost 1 base and the J gene lost 4 bases, with 4 bases spanning the gap. CDR1 SNHLY and CDR2 FYNNEI come from the germline V gene. CDR3 region: CASSEGPYGYTF. CDR3 nucleotide sequence: TGTGCCAGCAGTGAAGGGCCCTATGGCTACACCTTC.